This paragraph covers one T cell receptor beta chain sequence. This CDR3 is 14 amino acids long. The V and J ends lost 5 bases and 6 bases respectively, with 16 bases between them. CDR1 and CDR2 (germline): LNHDA, SQIVND (reference sequence). This record comes from a study of blood T cell repertoires in COVID-19. As for the study in general: The study drew acute and convalescent COVID-19 samples from the United States, Italy and Spain. PBMCs, B-cell-depleted T cells, or T cells provided the cDNA or gDNA that made up the material.

Authors' methods: The authors estimated nucleated cell counts from reference gene primer amplification. The assay was immunoSEQ multiplex PCR, and TCRdb's table has in-frame clones only and misses some. V, J and clone size are those of that table, while D and trimming were read from the DNA. The profile shows over 150,000 clones, approximately 83% of them singletons. This TCR came from a woman between 40 and 50 years old with COVID-19, enrolled during active disease. This chain links TRBV19 with TRBJ1-1; D gene ambiguous. The specimen was peripheral blood. Written as DNA, the CDR3 is TGTGCCAGTAGTGTGATTTCGAGTGAGGCTGAAGCTTTCTTT. This gives the protein CASSVISSEAEAFF.